Listed below are T cell receptor beta chains from one sample, sequenced in a study of PD-1 and CTLA-4 blockade in melanoma. Clones were sequenced by immunoSEQ multiplex PCR, and TCRdb holds only the in-frame ones, with some missing. The top ten hold about 14% of the sample, which has around 16,000 clones, around 70% seen once. This sample comprised CD8+ T cells from peripheral blood, obtained from a patient given anti-PD-1 treatment. Receptor source: a human donor with melanoma. Each CDR3 is given with its conserved first and last residue. D genes are given only for firm matches.

V gene: TRBV12-5
J gene: TRBJ1-3
D gene: .
CDR3 protein: CASGFGASSGNTIYF

V gene: TRBV5-1
J gene: TRBJ2-2
D gene: TRBD1
CDR3 protein: CASSRGQGANTGELFF

V gene: TRBV9
J gene: TRBJ2-3
D gene: .
CDR3 protein: CASSVVGQASTDTQYF

V gene: TRBV11-2
J gene: TRBJ1-1
D gene: .
CDR3 protein: CASALLTGEGAFF

V gene: TRBV6-5
J gene: TRBJ2-1
D gene: TRBD2
CDR3 protein: CASAPTSGSYNEQFF

V gene: TRBV2
J gene: TRBJ1-2
D gene: TRBD1
CDR3 protein: CASSADRVGGYTF

V gene: TRBV7-6
J gene: TRBJ1-5
D gene: .
CDR3 protein: CASSLSWNQPQHF

V gene: TRBV20-1
J gene: TRBJ1-1
D gene: .
CDR3 protein: CSASWGTEAFF

V gene: TRBV6-5
J gene: TRBJ1-3
D gene: .
CDR3 protein: CASTGPGKIGNTIYF

V gene: TRBV28
J gene: TRBJ2-3
D gene: .
CDR3 protein: CASSFVKLTDTQYF

V gene: TRBV29-1
J gene: TRBJ2-1
D gene: TRBD2
CDR3 protein: CSVEDWRAGDWQFF

V gene: TRBV30
J gene: TRBJ1-3
D gene: .
CDR3 protein: CAWTSPLTGSSGNTIYF

V gene: TRBV7-6
J gene: TRBJ2-1
D gene: .
CDR3 protein: CASSLAPGRVSYNEQFF

V gene: TRBV6-2/TRBV6-3
J gene: TRBJ2-7
D gene: .
CDR3 protein: CASSYGVTYEQYF

V gene: TRBV24-1
J gene: TRBJ2-1
D gene: .
CDR3 protein: CATSDPERYNEQFF

V gene: TRBV27
J gene: TRBJ2-6
D gene: .
CDR3 protein: CASSLGGGSGANVLTF

V gene: TRBV18
J gene: TRBJ1-1
D gene: .
CDR3 protein: CASSPGGLAFF

V gene: TRBV7-9
J gene: TRBJ1-5
D gene: .
CDR3 protein: CASSRGGQPQHF

V gene: TRBV4-1
J gene: TRBJ2-1
D gene: .
CDR3 protein: CASSALEGGRDEQFF

V gene: TRBV27
J gene: TRBJ2-3
D gene: .
CDR3 protein: CASSFRKSSTDTQYF

V gene: TRBV12-3/TRBV12-4
J gene: TRBJ1-4
D gene: TRBD1
CDR3 protein: CASRQGGQVFF

V gene: TRBV4-1
J gene: TRBJ2-2
D gene: TRBD2
CDR3 protein: CASSPGRVHTGELFF

V gene: TRBV7-9
J gene: TRBJ1-1
D gene: TRBD1
CDR3 protein: CASSLGQSAAFF